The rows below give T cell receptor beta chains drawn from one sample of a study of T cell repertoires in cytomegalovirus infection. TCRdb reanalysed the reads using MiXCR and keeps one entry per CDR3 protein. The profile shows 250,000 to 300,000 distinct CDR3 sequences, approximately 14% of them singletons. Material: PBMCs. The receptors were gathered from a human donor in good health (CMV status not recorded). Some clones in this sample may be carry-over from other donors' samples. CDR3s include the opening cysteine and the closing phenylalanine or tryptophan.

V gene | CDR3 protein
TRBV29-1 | CSVEAGTGLYGYTF
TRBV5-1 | CASSLDGQPLRGYTF
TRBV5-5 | CASSQTQAPPNTGELFF
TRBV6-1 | CASSEGAGPYNEQFF
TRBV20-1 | CSARLLYEQYF
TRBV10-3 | CAISFQAREQFF
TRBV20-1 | CSARAGLRPTDTQYF
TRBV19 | CASQDRVGYEQYF
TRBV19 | CASSPGQDVHF
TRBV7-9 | CASSRDRGGNSPLHF
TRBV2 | CASRAEPNTGELFF
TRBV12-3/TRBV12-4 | CASSLALGLRGYTF
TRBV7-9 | CASSQGLAGGEQYF
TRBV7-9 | CASSSMGRGNEQFF
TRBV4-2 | CASSQPGTANTGELFF
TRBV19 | CASSGAPPNYGYTF
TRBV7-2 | CASSRKDFDTEAFF
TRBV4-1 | CASSLEPRLTDTQYF
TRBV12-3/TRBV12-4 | CASSFLGENTQYF
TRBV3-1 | CASSLEEAGQETQYF
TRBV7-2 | CASSLVQGLLLF
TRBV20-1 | CSATRDRDYEQYF
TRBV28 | CASSLGLAGGTGELFF
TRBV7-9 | CASSLRAGKDYNEQFF
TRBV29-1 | CSVHRGTEAFF
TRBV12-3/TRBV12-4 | CASSITNTEAFF